A selection of T cell receptor beta chains follows, all from one sample in a study of T cell responses to AZD1222 COVID-19 vaccine. The protocol was immunoSEQ multiplex PCR, while the TCRdb copy is restricted to in-frame clones and leaves out a portion. The table records under 150,000 clones, over 85% of them present only once. The material was peripheral blood, obtained on day 0 of AZD1222 vaccination. Receptors were obtained from an adult in good health. CDR3s include the opening cysteine and the closing phenylalanine or tryptophan. A D gene is named only where the DNA matches it firmly. Size tells how often a clone was seen (once, few, many) or the class of an expanded clone, and some rows leave it out.

CDR3	DNA	J	D	size	V
CASSGIALLGRLNEQFF	TGTGCCAGCAGTGGAATCGCGTTGTTGGGGCGCCTAAATGAGCAGTTCTTC	TRBJ2-1	-	-	TRBV6-1
CASSLRDNGYEQYF	TGCGCCAGCAGCTTGCGGGACAACGGCTACGAGCAGTACTTC	TRBJ2-7	-	-	TRBV5-1
CASSPTRGGTEAFF	TGTGCCAGCAGCCCTACCCGGGGCGGCACTGAAGCTTTCTTT	TRBJ1-1	-	-	TRBV7-2
CASRRESVNTEAFF	TGTGCCAGCAGACGGGAGTCGGTGAACACTGAAGCTTTCTTT	TRBJ1-1	-	-	TRBV2
CASRLRWSYEQYF	TGTGCAAGTCGCCTTAGGTGGTCCTACGAGCAGTACTTC	TRBJ2-7	-	-	TRBV12-2
CASSRDRGNTIYF	TGTGCCAGCAGTCGGGACAGAGGAAACACCATATATTTT	TRBJ1-3	TRBD1	-	TRBV6-6
CASSLVRGAYEQYF	TGTGCCAGCAGCTTAGTCCGGGGGGCCTACGAGCAGTACTTC	TRBJ2-7	TRBD2	-	TRBV11-2
CASSSPRGVGTNYGYTF	TGTGCCAGCAGCTCACCCCGTGGGGTAGGGACCAACTATGGCTACACCTTC	TRBJ1-2	-	few	TRBV7-8
CASSEDISGANVLTF	TGTGCCAGCAGTGAGGACATCTCTGGGGCCAACGTCCTGACTTTC	TRBJ2-6	-	-	TRBV6-4
CASSVDSAAYEQYF	TGCGCCAGCAGCGTGGACAGTGCTGCCTACGAGCAGTACTTC	TRBJ2-7	-	-	TRBV5-1
CASSDRGGSYNEQFF	TGCGCCAGCAGTGATCGCGGGGGATCCTACAATGAGCAGTTCTTC	TRBJ2-1	TRBD2	-	TRBV10-2
CASSEGRGEFPDEQFF	TGTGCCAGCAGTGAAGGGAGGGGCGAATTCCCGGATGAGCAGTTCTTC	TRBJ2-1	-	-	TRBV2
CAIQDHGYTF	TGTGCCATACAGGATCACGGCTACACCTTC	TRBJ1-2	-	-	TRBV30
CASSESRGYPDTQYF	TGCGCCAGCAGTGAGTCGAGAGGCTACCCAGATACGCAGTATTTT	TRBJ2-3	-	-	TRBV10-1
CASSSRAARETQYF	TGTGCCAGCAGCTCCCGGGCGGCGCGAGAGACCCAGTACTTC	TRBJ2-5	-	few	TRBV7-2
CASSPPGKGRETQYF	TGTGCCAGCTCACCACCCGGCAAGGGTCGCGAGACCCAGTACTTC	TRBJ2-5	-	once	TRBV18
CASRGTGESPYGYTF	TGTGCCAGTCGAGGGACAGGAGAAAGTCCCTATGGCTACACCTTC	TRBJ1-2	TRBD1	-	TRBV6-5
CSASPGQVNSPLHF	TGCAGTGCTAGTCCCGGACAGGTGAATTCACCCCTCCACTTT	TRBJ1-6	TRBD1	-	TRBV20-1
CASSLAGGLETQYF	TGTGCCAGTAGTCTAGCGGGGGGGCTAGAGACCCAGTACTTC	TRBJ2-5	TRBD2	-	TRBV19
CASSPGGERRETQYF	TGTGCCAGCAGCCCAGGGGGCGAGCGGCGGGAGACCCAGTACTTC	TRBJ2-5	TRBD1	once	TRBV5-4